This T cell receptor (beta chain) was captured by sequencing in a study of cytomegalovirus exposure and HLA in healthy donors. On the study more broadly: Among the approximately 400 genotyped donors, approximately 81% were placed in the Caucasian-associated ancestry cluster.

This PCR relied on a set of 60 Vbeta primers and 13 Jbeta primers. Sequencing used immunoSEQ multiplex PCR; TCRdb keeps in-frame clones, though not all of them. The data hold about 140,000 clones, with almost 85% observed a single time. Overall study findings and caveats: TCR beta sequences reportedly predicted the HLA-A and HLA-B alleles of most subjects accurately. For presence/absence analyses, sequencing depth was assumed to be roughly uniform across donors.

Concerning this clone: Its antigen is currently unknown.

Although they were nominally healthy when sampled, donors likely had unrecorded immune exposures. Sequencing used PBMCs. This TCR was recovered from a man younger than 40 in good health and CMV-seropositive.

CDR3 DNA sequence: TGTGCCAGCAGTTCCCCCGGCCCCAGGGGATCAGAGACCCAGTACTTC. It yields the protein CASSSPGPRGSETQYF. V is TRBV27 and J is TRBJ2-5, with D possibly TRBD1 on 6 matching bases. The germline gives CDR1 MNHEY, CDR2 SMNVEV (reference sequence). V lost 4 bases and J 4 bases, leaving 19 bases between the germline ends. The CDR3 extends over 16 amino acids.